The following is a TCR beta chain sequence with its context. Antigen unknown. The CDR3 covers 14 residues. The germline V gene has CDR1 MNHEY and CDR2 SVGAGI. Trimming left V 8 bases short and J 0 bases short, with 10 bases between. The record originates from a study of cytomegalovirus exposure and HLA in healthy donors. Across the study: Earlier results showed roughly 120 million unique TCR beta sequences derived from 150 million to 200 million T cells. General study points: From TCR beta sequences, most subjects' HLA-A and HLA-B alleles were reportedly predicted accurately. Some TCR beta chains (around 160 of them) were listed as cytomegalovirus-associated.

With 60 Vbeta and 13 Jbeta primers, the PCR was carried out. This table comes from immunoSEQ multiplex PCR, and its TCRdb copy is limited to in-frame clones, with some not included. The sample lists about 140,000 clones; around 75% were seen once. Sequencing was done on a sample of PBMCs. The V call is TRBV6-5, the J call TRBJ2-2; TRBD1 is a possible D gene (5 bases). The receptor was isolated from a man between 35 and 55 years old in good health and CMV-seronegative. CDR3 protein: CASRKQANTGELFF. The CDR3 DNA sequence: TGTGCCAGCCGTAAACAGGCGAACACCGGGGAGCTGTTTTTT.